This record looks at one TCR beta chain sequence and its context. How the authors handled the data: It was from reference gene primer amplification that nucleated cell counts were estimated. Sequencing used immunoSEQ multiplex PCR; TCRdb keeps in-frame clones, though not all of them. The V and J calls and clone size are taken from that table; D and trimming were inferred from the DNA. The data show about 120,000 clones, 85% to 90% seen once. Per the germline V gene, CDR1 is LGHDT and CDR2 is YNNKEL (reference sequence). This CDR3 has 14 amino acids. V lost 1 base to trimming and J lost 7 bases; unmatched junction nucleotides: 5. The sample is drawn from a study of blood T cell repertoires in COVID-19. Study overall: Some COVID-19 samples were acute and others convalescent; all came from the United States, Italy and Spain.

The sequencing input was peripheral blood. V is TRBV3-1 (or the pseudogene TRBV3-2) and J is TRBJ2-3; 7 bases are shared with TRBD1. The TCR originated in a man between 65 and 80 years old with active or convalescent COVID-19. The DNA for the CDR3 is TGTGCCAGCAGCCAAGCGACAGGGATTTATACGCAGTATTTT. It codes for CASSQATGIYTQYF.